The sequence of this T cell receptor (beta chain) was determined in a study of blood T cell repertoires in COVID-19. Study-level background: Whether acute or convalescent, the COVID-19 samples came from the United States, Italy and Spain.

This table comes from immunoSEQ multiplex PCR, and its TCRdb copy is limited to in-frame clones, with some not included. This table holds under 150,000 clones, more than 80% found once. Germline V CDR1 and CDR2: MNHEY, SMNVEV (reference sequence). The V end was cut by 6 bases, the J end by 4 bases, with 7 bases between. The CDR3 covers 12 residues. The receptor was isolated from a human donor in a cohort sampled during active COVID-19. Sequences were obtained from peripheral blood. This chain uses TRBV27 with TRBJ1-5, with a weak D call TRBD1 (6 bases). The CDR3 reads CASRTGNQPQHF. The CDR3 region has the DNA TGTGCCAGCAGGACAGGAAATCAGCCCCAGCATTTT.